These T cell receptor beta chains were read from a single sample in a study of CD8 T cells in ankylosing spondylitis. TCRdb passed the 5' RACE reads through MiXCR, listing each CDR3 protein once. The sample lists around 130,000 distinct CDR3 sequences, around 9.3% occurring once. The sample taken for sequencing was blood, either unsorted or a sorted T cell fraction (not recorded which). These receptors all come from a male donor with ankylosing spondylitis or in good health (not recorded which). Both conserved end residues are part of each CDR3. The order of the fields is clone size, J gene, V gene, D gene, CDR3 protein, CDR3 DNA. D genes are given only for firm matches. Size is omitted from some rows. Given values are once, few, many or a class for expanded clones.

size: .; J: TRBJ2-2; V: TRBV12-3/TRBV12-4; D: .; CDR3: CASSRTLNLGGELFF; DNA: TGTGCCAGCAGTCGTACCCTGAACCTAGGCGGGGAGCTGTTTTTT
size: many; J: TRBJ2-5; V: TRBV25-1; D: .; CDR3: CASSEFKGAETQYF; DNA: TGTGCCAGCAGTGAATTCAAGGGTGCGGAGACCCAGTACTTC
size: .; J: TRBJ2-1; V: TRBV6-2/TRBV6-3; D: .; CDR3: CASSKVPPKGNEQFF; DNA: TGTGCCAGCAGCAAAGTCCCGCCGAAAGGGAATGAGCAGTTCTTC
size: many; J: TRBJ1-1; V: TRBV5-1; D: .; CDR3: CASSVLLDREAFF; DNA: TGCGCCAGCAGCGTCCTACTCGACAGGGAAGCTTTCTTT
size: many; J: TRBJ2-3; V: TRBV7-2; D: TRBD2; CDR3: CASKRLAGVAPTDTQYF; DNA: TGTGCCAGCAAGAGACTAGCGGGAGTTGCCCCCACAGATACGCAGTATTTT
size: many; J: TRBJ2-5; V: TRBV6-2/TRBV6-3; D: .; CDR3: CASIQLLDTGETQYF; DNA: TGTGCCAGCATTCAACTCCTGGATACGGGGGAGACCCAGTACTTC
size: .; J: TRBJ2-7; V: TRBV12-3/TRBV12-4; D: .; CDR3: CASSSNSGAIYEQYF; DNA: TGTGCCAGCAGTTCTAATAGTGGTGCGATCTACGAGCAGTACTTC
size: many; J: TRBJ2-1; V: TRBV9; D: TRBD1; CDR3: CASSVDRAYNEQFF; DNA: TGTGCCAGCAGCGTGGACAGGGCTTACAATGAGCAGTTCTTC
size: many; J: TRBJ2-1; V: TRBV11-1; D: .; CDR3: CASSFGTPGFWAYNEQFF; DNA: TGTGCCAGCAGCTTCGGGACTCCCGGGTTTTGGGCCTACAATGAGCAGTTCTTC
size: many; J: TRBJ1-5; V: TRBV28; D: TRBD1; CDR3: CASGRRTGVGNQPQHF; DNA: TGTGCCAGCGGGCGCCGGACAGGGGTTGGGAATCAGCCCCAGCATTTT
size: few; J: TRBJ2-5; V: TRBV19; D: TRBD1; CDR3: CASSIKTGEQETQYF; DNA: TGTGCCAGTAGTATCAAGACAGGGGAACAAGAGACCCAGTACTTC
size: many; J: TRBJ2-5; V: TRBV20-1; D: TRBD2; CDR3: CSARDDLAGGYQETQYF; DNA: TGCAGTGCTAGAGATGACCTAGCGGGAGGATACCAAGAGACCCAGTACTTC
size: .; J: TRBJ1-4; V: TRBV7-9; D: TRBD1; CDR3: CASSLARDRRIEKLFF; DNA: TGTGCCAGCAGCTTGGCCCGGGACAGGAGAATTGAAAAACTGTTTTTT
size: .; J: TRBJ2-3; V: TRBV19; D: .; CDR3: CASSPQRATDTQYF; DNA: TGTGCCAGTAGTCCCCAGAGGGCCACAGATACGCAGTATTTT
size: many; J: TRBJ2-1; V: TRBV5-1; D: TRBD2; CDR3: CASSLDSGSYNEQFF; DNA: TGCGCCAGCAGCTTGGATAGCGGGAGTTACAATGAGCAGTTCTTC
size: many; J: TRBJ2-2; V: TRBV20-1; D: TRBD2; CDR3: CSARDRLAGLYGELFF; DNA: TGCAGTGCTAGAGATAGACTAGCGGGATTGTATGGGGAGCTGTTTTTT
size: .; J: TRBJ1-2; V: TRBV20-1; D: .; CDR3: CSARVYTF; DNA: TGCAGTGCTAGAGTCTACACCTTC
size: .; J: TRBJ1-4; V: TRBV5-1; D: TRBD1; CDR3: CASKIQGDNEKLFF; DNA: TGCGCCAGCAAGATACAGGGGGATAATGAAAAACTGTTTTTT
size: .; J: TRBJ1-1; V: TRBV15; D: .; CDR3: CATSRVWGAGLNTEAFF; DNA: TGTGCCACCAGCAGAGTCTGGGGGGCCGGGTTGAACACTGAAGCTTTCTTT
size: few; J: TRBJ2-4; V: TRBV6-2/TRBV6-3; D: .; CDR3: CASSYRQGSGIQYF; DNA: TGTGCCAGCAGTTATCGCCAGGGTTCAGGCATTCAGTACTTC
size: many; J: TRBJ2-1; V: TRBV10-3; D: TRBD2; CDR3: CAISERRGTNYNEQFF; DNA: TGTGCCATCAGTGAGAGGCGGGGGACGAACTACAATGAGCAGTTCTTC
size: many; J: TRBJ2-7; V: TRBV6-1; D: TRBD2; CDR3: CASSLGLAGVYEQYF; DNA: TGTGCCAGCAGCCTGGGGTTAGCGGGAGTTTACGAGCAGTACTTC
size: many; J: TRBJ2-7; V: TRBV10-3; D: .; CDR3: CAISLAISYEQYF; DNA: TGTGCCATCAGCCTTGCCATTTCCTACGAGCAGTACTTC
size: many; J: TRBJ2-5; V: TRBV7-2; D: TRBD1; CDR3: CASSSDRGETQYF; DNA: TGTGCCAGCAGCTCGGACAGGGGCGAGACCCAGTACTTC
size: .; J: TRBJ2-1; V: TRBV20-1; D: .; CDR3: CSVPLSGPSYNEQFF; DNA: TGCAGCGTTCCGCTAAGCGGGCCGTCCTACAATGAGCAGTTCTTC
size: many; J: TRBJ2-7; V: TRBV20-1; D: TRBD2; CDR3: CSASSGGRTYEQYF; DNA: TGCAGTGCTTCTAGCGGGGGCCGAACCTACGAGCAGTACTTC
size: .; J: TRBJ2-7; V: TRBV11-1; D: .; CDR3: CASSPVFSSSYEQYF; DNA: TGTGCCAGCAGCCCTGTCTTCTCTTCGTCCTACGAGCAGTACTTC
size: few; J: TRBJ2-7; V: TRBV5-1; D: .; CDR3: CASSHSLEANEQYF; DNA: TGCGCCAGCAGCCACAGCTTAGAGGCGAACGAGCAGTACTTC
size: many; J: TRBJ2-5; V: TRBV5-5; D: TRBD1; CDR3: CASSPGQAQETQYF; DNA: TGTGCCAGCAGCCCCGGACAGGCACAAGAGACCCAGTACTTC
size: .; J: TRBJ2-5; V: TRBV5-1; D: .; CDR3: CASSLARAGETQYF; DNA: TGCGCCAGCAGCTTGGCCAGGGCGGGAGAGACCCAGTACTTC
size: many; J: TRBJ2-1; V: TRBV29-1; D: .; CDR3: CSVGARDNEQFF; DNA: TGCAGCGTTGGGGCTAGGGACAATGAGCAGTTCTTC
size: few; J: TRBJ2-5; V: TRBV28; D: .; CDR3: CASSLGGWEPSETQYF; DNA: TGTGCCAGCAGTTTAGGGGGCTGGGAACCCAGCGAGACCCAGTACTTC
size: many; J: TRBJ2-1; V: TRBV7-2; D: .; CDR3: CASSLYGSLDEQFF; DNA: TGTGCCAGCAGCTTATACGGGAGCTTGGATGAGCAGTTCTTC
size: many; J: TRBJ2-1; V: TRBV5-1; D: .; CDR3: CASSPGLNYNEQFF; DNA: TGCGCCAGCAGTCCGGGACTTAACTACAATGAGCAGTTCTTC
size: many; J: TRBJ2-1; V: TRBV5-1; D: .; CDR3: CASRINEGYNEQFF; DNA: TGCGCCAGCAGGATAAATGAGGGTTACAATGAGCAGTTCTTC
size: once; J: TRBJ2-7; V: TRBV7-2; D: .; CDR3: CASSLVKVGAREQYF; DNA: TGTGCCAGCAGCTTAGTAAAGGTAGGGGCACGAGAGCAGTACTTC
size: many; J: TRBJ2-3; V: TRBV2; D: .; CDR3: CASGGVGTDTQYF; DNA: TGTGCCAGCGGGGGAGTTGGGACAGATACGCAGTATTTT
size: .; J: TRBJ1-4; V: TRBV5-1; D: TRBD1; CDR3: CASSVGQAPTTNEKLFF; DNA: TGCGCCAGCAGCGTGGGACAGGCCCCTACAACTAATGAAAAACTGTTTTTT
size: many; J: TRBJ2-3; V: TRBV12-3/TRBV12-4; D: TRBD2; CDR3: CASSRGGMYTDTQYF; DNA: TGTGCCAGCAGCCGGGGGGGCATGTATACAGATACGCAGTATTTT
size: many; J: TRBJ2-3; V: TRBV6-5; D: .; CDR3: CASSYSTGSDTQYF; DNA: TGTGCCAGCAGTTACTCGACAGGTTCAGATACGCAGTATTTT
size: few; J: TRBJ2-1; V: TRBV24-1; D: .; CDR3: CATPADSTREQFF; DNA: TGTGCCACCCCTGCGGACTCTACAAGAGAGCAGTTCTTC
size: .; J: TRBJ2-1; V: TRBV21-1; D: .; CDR3: CASRPNKIGPHEQFF; DNA: TGTGCCAGCCGACCTAACAAAATAGGCCCCCATGAGCAGTTCTTC
size: .; J: TRBJ2-5; V: TRBV20-1; D: .; CDR3: CSARDAPPTQYF; DNA: TGCAGTGCTAGAGACGCCCCCCCGACCCAGTACTTC
size: many; J: TRBJ2-5; V: TRBV7-2; D: TRBD2; CDR3: CASSLAGLAGSQETQYF; DNA: TGTGCCAGCAGCTTAGCGGGACTAGCGGGATCCCAAGAGACCCAGTACTTC
size: many; J: TRBJ2-2; V: TRBV5-1; D: TRBD2; CDR3: CASSLGIAGNTGELFF; DNA: TGCGCCAGCAGCTTGGGAATAGCGGGAAACACCGGGGAGCTGTTTTTT
size: few; J: TRBJ2-1; V: TRBV27; D: TRBD2; CDR3: CASSLREGLAGKYEQFF; DNA: TGTGCCAGCAGTTTACGAGAGGGACTAGCGGGAAAGTATGAGCAGTTCTTC
size: .; J: TRBJ2-1; V: TRBV18; D: .; CDR3: CASSTGAGGTNEQFF; DNA: TGTGCCAGCTCGACAGGGGCGGGAGGGACCAATGAGCAGTTCTTC
size: .; J: TRBJ2-7; V: TRBV28; D: TRBD2; CDR3: CASRPRGGNLMEQYF; DNA: TGTGCCAGCAGGCCTCGGGGGGGGAACCTAATGGAGCAGTACTTC
size: many; J: TRBJ1-1; V: TRBV29-1; D: .; CDR3: CSVGPVLGTEAFF; DNA: TGCAGCGTCGGCCCAGTGTTGGGCACTGAAGCTTTCTTT
size: many; J: TRBJ2-1; V: TRBV20-1; D: .; CDR3: CSASSQLSYNEQFF; DNA: TGCAGTGCTAGTTCCCAGCTGTCCTACAATGAGCAGTTCTTC
size: many; J: TRBJ2-1; V: TRBV5-5; D: .; CDR3: CASSFRPPPDSYNEQFF; DNA: TGTGCCAGCAGCTTCCGACCCCCACCGGATTCCTACAATGAGCAGTTCTTC
size: many; J: TRBJ2-1; V: TRBV5-1; D: TRBD2; CDR3: CASSVDLAGGYNEQFF; DNA: TGCGCCAGCAGCGTGGACTTAGCGGGAGGGTACAATGAGCAGTTCTTC
size: many; J: TRBJ2-1; V: TRBV4-3; D: .; CDR3: CASSQEEDLYAYNEQFF; DNA: TGCGCCAGCAGCCAGGAAGAGGACTTATATGCCTACAATGAGCAGTTCTTC
size: few; J: TRBJ2-2; V: TRBV20-1; D: .; CDR3: CSAPTGSNTGELFF; DNA: TGCAGTGCCCCAACAGGGTCGAACACCGGGGAGCTGTTTTTT
size: many; J: TRBJ2-7; V: TRBV27; D: .; CDR3: CASTPRGSIAYEQYF; DNA: TGTGCCAGCACTCCACGGGGGAGTATCGCCTACGAGCAGTACTTC
size: few; J: TRBJ2-7; V: TRBV7-2; D: .; CDR3: CASSLYRHYEQYF; DNA: TGTGCCAGCAGCTTATATCGACACTACGAGCAGTACTTC
size: .; J: TRBJ1-1; V: TRBV5-1; D: .; CDR3: CASSLDGGGTEAFF; DNA: TGCGCCAGCAGCTTGGATGGGGGAGGCACTGAAGCTTTCTTT
size: many; J: TRBJ2-1; V: TRBV28; D: TRBD1; CDR3: CASSFPTAGQGAIYNEQFF; DNA: TGTGCCAGCAGTTTCCCCACAGCGGGACAGGGGGCGATTTACAATGAGCAGTTCTTC
size: many; J: TRBJ2-5; V: TRBV29-1; D: .; CDR3: CSQTRVRQETQYF; DNA: TGCAGTCAGACGAGGGTTCGGCAAGAGACCCAGTACTTC